This entry describes one TCR beta chain. Its cognate antigen is unknown. The sample contains more than one DNA sequence encoding this CDR3. The germline CDR1 and CDR2 sequences are ENHRY and SYGVKD. The CDR3 covers 14 residues. V was shortened by 2 bases and J by 5 bases, with 12 bases between the two germline ends. Some clones are missing from TCRdb's copy, which holds only in-frame ones; the method was immunoSEQ multiplex PCR. Counted here are roughly 2.4 million clones, more than 90% occurring once; the ten biggest clones make up 0.1% to 0.15%. The sample comes from a study of shared clonotypes between healthy human individuals. Study background: Those who served as donors were a couple of women and a few men between the ages of 18 and 49. General observations from the study: A reduction in generation probabilities was seen for non-shared clonotypes relative to those shared by all four donors. On the whole, naive subsets had larger estimated richness than memory subsets had.

This chain connects TRBV10-3 to TRBJ1-1, with TRBD1 as a possible D gene (6 bases). Sequenced: naive CD4+ T cells sorted from blood. This sample's subset: CD45RA+ positively selected. The TCR comes from a man aged 18 to 29 in good health. Here the CDR3 DNA reads TGTGCCATCAGTGAGGGGGGCTGGACGACTGAAGCTTTCTTT. Its protein product is CAISEGGWTTEAFF.